This is a list of T cell receptor beta chains from one sample in a study of blood T cell repertoires in COVID-19. TCRdb keeps only in-frame clones here, not all; method: immunoSEQ multiplex PCR. The repertoire holds 100,000 to 150,000 clones, with over 60% as singletons. Sequenced input: peripheral blood. Receptor source: a woman between 70 and 85 years old with acute or convalescent COVID-19. The CDR3 runs from the conserved cysteine through the conserved F or W. D genes are given only for firm matches. Size is omitted from some rows. Given values are once, few, many or a class for expanded clones.

J gene	clone size	V gene	D gene	CDR3 DNA	CDR3 protein
TRBJ1-2	.	TRBV13	TRBD1	TGTGCCAGCAGCACCCGGACAGGGTATGGCTACACCTTC	CASSTRTGYGYTF
TRBJ2-2	.	TRBV6-9	.	TGTGCCATCCATCTAGGGGTGGGAGGTCTCGGGGAGCTGTTTTTT	CAIHLGVGGLGELFF
TRBJ2-1	.	TRBV25-1	.	TGTGCCAGCAGTGAAACGGGTCGCAATGAGCAGTTCTTC	CASSETGRNEQFF
TRBJ1-2	.	TRBV7-2	TRBD1	TGTGCCAGCAGCCCCTCCGTTGGGGACAGTTATGGCTACACCTTC	CASSPSVGDSYGYTF
TRBJ1-3	.	TRBV28	.	TGTGCCAGCAGTTCCGGGTTCTTCTCTGGAAACACCATATATTTT	CASSSGFFSGNTIYF
TRBJ1-1	.	TRBV5-4	.	TGTGCCAGCAGCCCGGCCATAAGGACGGGAGACACTGAAGCTTTCTTT	CASSPAIRTGDTEAFF
TRBJ2-1	few	TRBV27	.	TGTGCCAGCAGTCGCGGGGGACAGGCCTACAATGAGCAGTTCTTC	CASSRGGQAYNEQFF
TRBJ2-7	few	TRBV7-6	.	TGTGCCAGCAGCTTAAGCGGCTCTCACTACGAGCAGTACTTC	CASSLSGSHYEQYF
TRBJ2-1	.	TRBV20-1	TRBD2	TGCAGTGCTAGTCCTAGCGGGGGTTCTTACGTAGATGAGCAGTTCTTC	CSASPSGGSYVDEQFF
TRBJ1-1	.	TRBV3-1/TRBV3-2	.	TGTGCCAGCAGCCACCGGAGGTCCTTGAACACTGAAGCTTTCTTT	CASSHRRSLNTEAFF
TRBJ1-5	many	TRBV2	TRBD1	TGTGCCAGTTGGGCAGGGGGAAATCAGCCCCAGCATTTT	CASWAGGNQPQHF
TRBJ2-7	.	TRBV20-1	.	TGCAGTGCGAGTACTATCACAGGTGCCTACGAGCAGTACTTC	CSASTITGAYEQYF
TRBJ2-7	medium-sized	TRBV5-6	TRBD1	TGTGCCAGCAGCTCGGGAGGACAGGGGGTGCAGTACTTC	CASSSGGQGVQYF
TRBJ1-1	.	TRBV28	.	TGTGCCAGCAGTTTAGGGGGGATACGGACTGAAGCTTTCTTT	CASSLGGIRTEAFF
TRBJ2-5	.	TRBV10-1	.	TGCGCCAGCAGTGAGAACGGAGAGGAGACCCAGTACTTC	CASSENGEETQYF
TRBJ2-7	.	TRBV7-8	.	TGTGCCAGCAGCGATCCAGGGACACCGAAATACGAGCAGTACTTC	CASSDPGTPKYEQYF
TRBJ1-6	.	TRBV5-1	TRBD1	TGCGCCAGCAGCCAAGGACAGGTCGCAGGGAATTCACCCCTCCACTTT	CASSQGQVAGNSPLHF
TRBJ1-5	.	TRBV19	.	TGTGCCAGTAAACCCCGGGGGAGCGGGAGCAATCAGCCCCAGCATTTT	CASKPRGSGSNQPQHF
TRBJ1-4	.	TRBV11-1	TRBD1	TGTGCCAGCAGCCAAGGGGGCCTGTCTGAAAAACTGTTTTTT	CASSQGGLSEKLFF
TRBJ2-1	.	TRBV28	TRBD2	TGTGCCAGCAGTTCCAGTGGGGCGGGAGGGCGCTACAATGAGCAGTTCTTC	CASSSSGAGGRYNEQFF
TRBJ2-3	many	TRBV19	.	TGTGCCAGTAGTAGCGGGGGCACAGATACGCAGTATTTT	CASSSGGTDTQYF
TRBJ1-5	.	TRBV2	.	TGTGCCAGCAGTGAATTTAAGCCGGCCCAGCATTTT	CASSEFKPAQHF
TRBJ1-1	.	TRBV29-1	.	TGCAGCGCCGGGGTGCAGTCTAAAGCTTTCTTT	CSAGVQSKAFF
TRBJ1-4	.	TRBV5-1	TRBD1	TGCGCCAGCAGCTTGGGAGGACAGGGGACACGCGTAAAACTGTTTTTT	CASSLGGQGTRVKLFF
TRBJ1-4	few	TRBV6-5	TRBD1	TGTGCCAGCAGTACAGGGGGCGCTGGAGAAAAACTGTTTTTT	CASSTGGAGEKLFF
TRBJ2-3	.	TRBV11-2	TRBD2	TGTGCCAGCAGCTTGGTAACGGGAGGAGTCCCTAGCACAGATACGCAGTATTTT	CASSLVTGGVPSTDTQYF
TRBJ1-2	.	TRBV5-1	.	TGCGCCAGCAGCTTAACGCGAGGGGGCTACACCTTC	CASSLTRGGYTF
TRBJ1-1	.	TRBV7-8	.	TGTGCCAACAGCTTGAGCAGGGAGGTGAACACTGAAGCTTTCTTT	CANSLSREVNTEAFF
TRBJ2-5	.	TRBV7-3	.	TGTGCCAGCAGCTCCCTAAGACAAGAGACCCAGTACTTC	CASSSLRQETQYF
TRBJ1-2	.	TRBV28	.	TGTGCCAGCAGTTCAAACAGGGGCTACACCTTC	CASSSNRGYTF
TRBJ1-5	.	TRBV2	.	TGTGCCAGCAGTCCTACAGGAAGCAATCAGCCCCAGCATTTT	CASSPTGSNQPQHF
TRBJ2-7	once	TRBV9	.	TGTGCCAGCAGCGTAGAAAGCGGGTTGAGCTCCTACGAGCAGTACTTC	CASSVESGLSSYEQYF
TRBJ2-1	.	TRBV18	TRBD2	TGTGCCAGCGCAGCGGGGGGGCGTTACAATGAGCAGTTCTTC	CASAAGGRYNEQFF
TRBJ1-5	few	TRBV6-1	.	TGTGCCAGCAGTGAAGCTGTTACAGCTAATCAGCCCCAGCATTTT	CASSEAVTANQPQHF
TRBJ1-1	few	TRBV7-2	.	TGTGCCAGCAGCTCCACGGTGAACACTGAAGCTTTCTTT	CASSSTVNTEAFF
TRBJ2-2	.	TRBV6-5	.	TGTGCCAGCAGATATGGCCACGCGAACACCGGGGAGCTGTTTTTT	CASRYGHANTGELFF
TRBJ2-2	.	TRBV28	.	TGTGCCAGCACCCTGGGCGATACCGGGGAGCTGTTTTTT	CASTLGDTGELFF
TRBJ1-2	once	TRBV5-1	TRBD1	TGCGCCAGCAGCTTCGGACAGGGGTCCTATGGCTACACCTTC	CASSFGQGSYGYTF
TRBJ1-6	.	TRBV5-3	.	TGTGCCAGAAGCTTGGACAGCAAAAATTCACCCCTCCACTTT	CARSLDSKNSPLHF
TRBJ2-3	.	TRBV2	.	TGTGCCAGCAGTGGGGCCGGAGGGTTAGATACGCAGTATTTT	CASSGAGGLDTQYF
TRBJ1-5	.	TRBV6-2/TRBV6-3	.	TGTGCCAGCAGTTACTACCCAGGGGTTAGCAATCAGCCCCAGCATTTT	CASSYYPGVSNQPQHF
TRBJ1-1	.	TRBV30	TRBD1	TGTGCCTGGATTGGGCAGGGGGCATTGTATAGCACTGAAGCTTTCTTT	CAWIGQGALYSTEAFF
TRBJ1-1	few	TRBV5-6	.	TGTGCCAGCAGCTTGGTCCGGGGGGCGATGAACACTGAAGCTTTCTTT	CASSLVRGAMNTEAFF
TRBJ2-6	.	TRBV11-2	.	TGTGCCAGCAGCCCGAGGGTGCAAGGGGCCAACGTCCTGACTTTC	CASSPRVQGANVLTF
TRBJ1-1	many	TRBV7-8	.	TGTGCCAGCAGCTTAGGGGCCGGGAGGAACACTGAAGCTTTCTTT	CASSLGAGRNTEAFF
TRBJ2-1	.	TRBV7-9	TRBD1	TGTGCCAGCAGCCACACCTTGGACAGGCAGAGCTCCTACAATGAGCAGTTCTTC	CASSHTLDRQSSYNEQFF
TRBJ1-1	.	TRBV12-3/TRBV12-4	.	TGTGCCAGCAGATGGACAGAGAACACTGAAGCTTTCTTT	CASRWTENTEAFF
TRBJ1-1	once	TRBV5-1	TRBD1	TGCGCCAGCAGCTGGGGACAGGGCGGCACTGAAGCTTTCTTT	CASSWGQGGTEAFF
TRBJ1-6	.	TRBV12-3/TRBV12-4	.	TGTGCCAGCAGGGTGGGGGGTTCACCCCTCCACTTT	CASRVGGSPLHF
TRBJ2-3	.	TRBV10-3	TRBD2	TGTGCCATCAGTGAGGGGAGGGCAGGGCGCACAGATACGCAGTATTTT	CAISEGRAGRTDTQYF